These 31 T cell receptor beta chains were all obtained from the same sample, sequenced in a study of long-term antiretroviral therapy in people with HIV (dated by TCRdb to 2022 to 2024). The immunoSEQ hsTCRB v3.0 assay was used at survey level resolution to sequence the TRB variable region. The source is immuneACCESS, and TCRdb retained only in-frame sequences with V and J called. Part of the clones is not carried over; for the studies checked, unresolved V genes explain less than half of this, and the remainder is unexplained. This sample is represented by tens of thousands of clones; around 86% of them were singletons. Around 20% of the sample is in the top ten clones. The material sequenced was unsorted PBMCs, taken 0.4 years after starting antiretroviral therapy. All receptors come from a man aged 45-65 years with HIV.

This clone was seen once. The chain uses TRBV19 and TRBJ1-1, with D unresolved. Germline CDR1 and CDR2: LNHDA and SQIVND (reference sequence). This CDR3 spans 14 amino acids. Trimming cost V 3 bases and J 3 bases, with 11 bases left between them. CDR3 in amino acids: CASSIWGGHTEAFF. CDR3 bases: TGTGCCAGTAGTATCTGGGGAGGTCACACTGAAGCTTTCTTT. Full variable domain (missing parts from reference TRBV19 and TRBJ1-1): DGGITQSPKYLFRKEGQNVTLSCEQNLNHDAMYWYRQDPGQGLRLIYYSQIVNDFQKGDIAEGYSVSREKKESFPLTVTSAQKNPTAFYLCASSIWGGHTEAFFGQGTRLTVV.

This sequence joins TRBV5-6 and TRBJ1-5; unclear D gene. CDR1 and CDR2 (germline): SGHDT, YYEEEE. The CDR3 is 12 residues long. V lost 1 base and J lost 9, with 8 bases in between. The CDR3 nucleotides read TGTGCCAGCAGCTTGAATATGGGGCCCCAGCATTTT. Translation gives CASSLNMGPQHF.

V and J are TRBV10-1 and TRBJ2-7, with 8 bases aligning to TRBD1. The CDR3 has 14 amino acids. CDR1 and CDR2 from the germline V gene are WNHNN and SYGVQD (reference sequence). J was trimmed by 5 bases and V by 8 bases; bases with no gene match: 11. The CDR3 spells CASSSDRGGDEQYF. The CDR3 region has the DNA TGCGCCAGCTCTTCCGACAGGGGCGGGGACGAGCAGTACTTC.

The V gene is TRBV28, the J gene TRBJ1-2; 8 bases fit TRBD1. This CDR3 has 13 amino acids. After removal of 10 bases from V and 2 bases from J, the junction contained 6 bases not matched to a gene. In germline, CDR1 is MDHEN, CDR2 SYDVKM. CDR3 DNA: TGTGCCACTCTCGGGACAGGAAACTATGGCTACACCTTC. Amino acid sequence: CATLGTGNYGYTF.

V usage is TRBV5-6 and J usage is TRBJ2-3; 7 bases are shared with TRBD2. Germline V gene lookup returns CDR1 SGHDT and CDR2 YYEEEE. J was trimmed by 6 bases and V by 0 bases; bases with no gene match: 7. There are 15 residues in the CDR3. The CDR3 sequence is CASSLGREGPDTQYF. The CDR3 DNA follows: TGTGCCAGCAGCTTGGGAAGGGAGGGACCCGATACGCAGTATTTT.

CDR3 DNA sequence: TGTGCCAGCAGTAGCGGGGGGCTAATAGATACGCAGTATTTT. The encoded protein is CASSSGGLIDTQYF. The chain is built from TRBV9 and TRBJ2-3, with 10 bases fitting TRBD2. V lost 5 bases, J lost 5 bases, and 5 bases stayed unmatched. Per the germline V gene, CDR1 is SGDLS and CDR2 is YYNGEE. CDR3 length equals 14 residues. The full variable domain, rest sourced from reference TRBV9 and TRBJ2-3, is DSGVTQTPKHLITATGQRVTLRCSPRSGDLSVYWYQQSLDQGLQFLIQYYNGEERAKGNILERFSAQQFPDLHSELNLSSLELGDSALYFCASSSGGLIDTQYFGPGTRLTVL.

V and J are TRBV6-5 and TRBJ1-2; the D is unclear. V gave up 0 bases and J gave up 7 bases, with 9 bases separating them. CDR3 size: 13 residues. The germline CDR1 and CDR2 sequences are MNHEY and SVGAGI. CDR3 nucleotide sequence: TGTGCCAGCAGTTACTCGATGGATATTGGCTACACCTTC. Translated, it gives CASSYSMDIGYTF.

The sample holds a few counts of this clone. The V call is TRBV5-4, the J call TRBJ1-2, with 8 bases fitting TRBD1. Germline V gene data show CDR1 as SGHNT and CDR2 as YYREEE (reference sequence). The CDR3 is 13 residues long. The V gene end was trimmed by 4 bases and the J gene end by 8 bases; junction bases not matched to a gene: 7. This chain's CDR3 is CASSLDRVGGYTF. CDR3 sequence (DNA): TGTGCCAGCAGCCTGGACAGGGTCGGGGGCTACACCTTC.

The rearrangement links TRBV2 to TRBJ2-1; 7 nucleotides match TRBD2. This CDR3 is built from 15 residues. Germline loops: CDR1 SNHLY, CDR2 FYNNEI. Losses at the gene ends were 2 bases for V and 4 bases for J; bases not matched to a gene: 5. CDR3 DNA sequence: TGTGCCAGCAGTGAATACGGGGGGTCTTACAATGAGCAGTTCTTC. Translation gives CASSEYGGSYNEQFF.

V is TRBV9 and J is TRBJ1-1; 9 bases align to TRBD1. This CDR3 has 17 residues. V lost 4 bases, J lost 7 bases, and 17 bases stayed unmatched. Germline V gene data show CDR1 as SGDLS and CDR2 as YYNGEE. CDR3 protein: CASSPQGPGTGRNEAFF. The CDR3 DNA is TGTGCCAGCAGCCCCCAGGGCCCTGGGACAGGGAGGAATGAAGCTTTCTTT.

The chain has TRBV4-3 and TRBJ2-1; TRBD1 matches 8 bases. With 1 base clipped from V and 3 bases from J, the junction kept 5 bases outside the gene matches. CDR3 length: 16 residues. Looked up from germline, CDR1 is LGHNA and CDR2 is YSLEER. CDR3 coding DNA: TGCGCCAGCAGCCAAGTCGGCAGGGGGCTCTACAATGAGCAGTTCTTC. Its translation is CASSQVGRGLYNEQFF.

This clone was seen only a few times. V and J are TRBV10-3 and TRBJ1-5; D ambiguous. V shed 0 bases and J shed 6 bases, with 9 bases lying between them. CDR1 ENHRY and CDR2 SYGVKD come from the germline V gene. This CDR3 spans 14 amino acids. The CDR3 DNA follows: TGTGCCATCAGTGAGTCTACCGGCGGTCAGCCCCAGCATTTT. This codes for CAISESTGGQPQHF.

The V gene is TRBV7-9, the J gene TRBJ2-5; 7 bases agree with TRBD1. The CDR3 has 15 amino acids. In germline, CDR1 is SEHNR, CDR2 FQNEAQ (reference sequence). V lost 3 bases and J lost 2; bases outside the gene matches: 6. Here the CDR3 reads CASSFTGQIQETQYF. CDR3 nucleotide sequence: TGTGCCAGCAGCTTTACGGGACAGATACAAGAGACCCAGTACTTC.

This chain uses TRBV7-2 with TRBJ1-1; 7 bases align to TRBD1. J lost 0 bases, V lost 5 bases, and 6 bases had no gene match. CDR1 SGHTA and CDR2 FQGNSA come from the germline V gene. This CDR3 has 15 residues. Here the CDR3 DNA reads TGTGCCAGCAGCCTGGGGACAGTTATGAACACTGAAGCTTTCTTT. It codes for CASSLGTVMNTEAFF.

This sequence joins TRBV2 and TRBJ2-2; maybe TRBD2 (6 bases). The CDR3 has 16 amino acids. Trimming stripped 1 base from V and 1 base from J, with 10 bases between. Germline CDR1 is SNHLY and CDR2 is FYNNEI. CDR3 protein: CASSEGLGGNTGELFF. In DNA, the CDR3 is TGTGCCAGCAGTGAAGGCTTGGGGGGGAACACCGGGGAGCTGTTTTTT.

V and J are TRBV11-2 and TRBJ1-2, with D possibly matching TRBD1 (6 bases). Trimming cost V 1 base and J 1 base, with 13 bases left between them. CDR3 length equals 16 residues. Germline CDR1 SGHAT, CDR2 FQNNGV. In DNA, the CDR3 is TGTGCCAGCAGCTTAGGAGGACAGACCAATAACTATGGCTACACCTTC. Its translation: CASSLGGQTNNYGYTF. The full variable domain, with the rest looked up from reference TRBV11-2 and TRBJ1-2, is EAGVAQSPRYKIIEKRQSVAFWCNPISGHATLYWYQQILGQGPKLLIQFQNNGVVDDSQLPKDRFSAERLKGVDSTLKIQPAKLEDSAVYLCASSLGGQTNNYGYTFGSGTRLTVV.

The CDR3 loop is CATSRGQYYEQYF. For the CDR3, the DNA is TGTGCCACCAGCAGAGGACAATACTACGAGCAGTACTTC. The chain uses TRBV15 and TRBJ2-7, with D unclear. There are 13 residues in the CDR3. The germline V and J ends were trimmed by 1 base and 3 bases, with 7 bases remaining between them. CDR1 and CDR2 (germline): LNHNV, YYDKDF (reference sequence).

The CDR3 sequence is CASRVGDPNQPQHF. The CDR3 bases are TGTGCCAGCAGGGTAGGGGACCCCAATCAGCCCCAGCATTTT. The chain recombines TRBV6-6 with TRBJ1-5; the D gene is possibly TRBD1 (5 bases). The germline V and J ends were trimmed by 6 bases and 3 bases, with 12 bases remaining between them. Germline assignment: CDR1 MNHNY and CDR2 SVGAGI (reference sequence). There are 14 residues in the CDR3.

The chain recombines TRBV2 with TRBJ2-4; D tentatively fits TRBD1 or TRBD2 (5 bases each). CDR3 length: 18 amino acids. Trimming took off 5 bases at V and 1 base at J, with 21 bases between the two ends. Germline assignment: CDR1 SNHLY and CDR2 FYNNEI. CDR3 amino acids: CASSPWTGAGRAKNIQYF. The CDR3 region has the DNA TGTGCCAGCAGTCCATGGACCGGGGCCGGACGGGCCAAAAACATTCAGTACTTC.

This clone was seen a few times. The CDR3 nucleotides read TGCAGCGGGGATGAGGTTACTGAAGCTTTCTTT. Translated, it gives CSGDEVTEAFF. V usage is TRBV29-1 and J usage is TRBJ1-1; D gene unclear. Germline CDR1 is SQVTM and CDR2 is ANQGSEA. Trimming took 7 bases from V and 5 from J, leaving 11 bases between them. This CDR3 contains 11 residues. Combining the CDR3 with reference TRBV29-1 and TRBJ1-1 gives the whole variable domain SAVISQKPSRDICQRGTSLTIQCQVDSQVTMMFWYRQQPGQSLTLIATANQGSEATYESGFVIDKFPISRPNLTFSTLTVSNMSPEDSSIYLCSGDEVTEAFFGQGTRLTVV.

This chain uses TRBV4-1 with TRBJ2-1; 9 bases match TRBD2. CDR3 length: 16 residues. Germline V gives CDR1 MGHRA, CDR2 YSYEKL. The junction had 8 bases not matched to a gene; V was cut back by 3 bases and J by 5 bases. The CDR3 DNA sequence: TGCGCCAGCAGCCACGAGCGGGGGGAAATAAACAATGAGCAGTTCTTC. Amino acid sequence: CASSHERGEINNEQFF.

This clone was seen only a few times. The genes are TRBV4-1 and TRBJ1-1; TRBD1 might be the D (5 bases). The V end lost 4 bases, the J end lost 5 bases, and 17 bases lay between the germline ends. Germline lookup yields CDR1 MGHRA and CDR2 YSYEKL. This CDR3 spans 15 amino acids. CDR3 DNA: TGCGCCAGCAGCCCCCGTCCCGGCAGGGAGACTGAAGCTTTCTTT. Translation gives CASSPRPGRETEAFF.

The gene calls are TRBV27 and TRBJ2-3; D is possibly TRBD2 (6 bases). Trimming left V 5 bases short and J 0 bases short, with 12 bases between. The CDR3 runs 15 residues. Germline V gene sequence: CDR1 MNHEY, CDR2 SMNVEV (reference sequence). The CDR3 sequence is CASSLYSGSTDTQYF. CDR3 DNA sequence: TGTGCCAGCAGTCTTTATAGCGGAAGCACAGATACGCAGTATTTT.

The chain uses TRBV18 and TRBJ1-5; 8 nucleotides line up with TRBD1. The CDR3 consists of 15 residues. Germline loops: CDR1 KGHSH, CDR2 LQKENI. Trimming took 3 bases from V and 1 from J; bases not matched to a gene: 2. This CDR3 reads CASSPQGASNQPQHF. Here the CDR3 DNA reads TGTGCCAGCTCACCTCAGGGGGCGAGCAATCAGCCCCAGCATTTT.

The genes are TRBV29-1 and TRBJ2-1; no clear D. The CDR3 length is 14 residues. V was pared by 6 bases and J by 0 bases, with 12 bases between. Germline CDR1 and CDR2: SQVTM and ANQGSEA. The CDR3, as DNA: TGCAGCGTACCGACCGGCGCCTCCTACAATGAGCAGTTCTTC. Encoded protein: CSVPTGASYNEQFF.

V is TRBV28 and J is TRBJ1-4; 7 nucleotides line up with TRBD1. The trim removed 5 bases at V and 8 bases at J, leaving 11 bases unmatched. The CDR3 covers 15 residues. Germline V CDR1 and CDR2: MDHEN, SYDVKM. The CDR3: CASSPTGTESEKLFF. CDR3 in DNA: TGTGCCAGCAGTCCGACCGGGACAGAGAGCGAAAAACTGTTTTTT.

The chain carries TRBV10-3 and TRBJ1-3, with D perhaps matching TRBD1 (6 bases). The CDR3 loop spans 12 amino acids. V was cut by 8 bases and J by 4 bases, with 9 bases left in between. CDR1 is ENHRY, CDR2 SYGVKD, per germline. The CDR3 region has the DNA TGTGCCATCCCAGGGGTCGGAAACACCATATATTTT. It codes for CAIPGVGNTIYF.

J is TRBJ1-2 and V is TRBV28; weak D call: TRBD1 (6 bases). This CDR3 has 13 amino acids. V lost 10 bases, J lost 2 bases, and 14 bases lay in between. Germline V gene data show CDR1 as MDHEN and CDR2 as SYDVKM. The CDR3 DNA sequence: TGTGCCACCCACAGGGAAGACAACTATGGCTACACCTTC. This encodes CATHREDNYGYTF.

The chain uses TRBV4-3 and TRBJ2-1; 9 bases align to TRBD2. There are 17 residues in the CDR3. The J segment lost 16 bases and the V segment lost 0 bases, leaving 19 bases of the junction unmatched. Germline assignment: CDR1 LGHNA and CDR2 YSLEER. CDR3 sequence: CASSQESLAGYNPNQFF. The CDR3 DNA reads TGCGCCAGCAGCCAAGAATCGCTAGCGGGGTATAACCCCAATCAATTCTTC.

The V call is TRBV9, the J call TRBJ2-7, with 7 positions matching TRBD1. V gave up 4 bases and J gave up 4 bases; unmatched junction bases: 8. Germline values: CDR1 SGDLS, CDR2 YYNGEE. The CDR3 covers 14 residues. CDR3 sequence (DNA): TGTGCCAGCAGCCCCTCGGGACAGACGTACGAGCAGTACTTC. This sequence encodes CASSPSGQTYEQYF.

V and J are TRBV15 and TRBJ2-5, with D maybe TRBD1 (5 bases). This CDR3 is built from 15 residues. The V end was cut by 0 bases, the J end by 4 bases, with 12 bases between. Germline CDR1 LNHNV, CDR2 YYDKDF (reference sequence). The CDR3 protein is CATSRDQGSSETQYF. In DNA form, the CDR3 reads TGTGCCACCAGCAGAGATCAGGGTAGTTCAGAGACCCAGTACTTC.